This TCR beta chain comes out of a study of cytomegalovirus exposure and HLA in healthy donors. Overall study findings and caveats: Reports indicated that the classifier achieved high specificity and sensitivity in diagnosing cytomegalovirus status. Most TCR sequences showed up rarely, but some public TCRs showed up in many donors. In vitro testing confirmed three CMV-associated chains as specific for CMV antigens.

CDR1 and CDR2 (germline): MNHEY, SVGAGI. The CDR3 consists of 15 residues. Trimming shortened V by 2 bases and J by 0 bases, and 9 bases separated the two germline ends. Comments on this clone: Its antigen is unknown.

Sequenced by immunoSEQ multiplex PCR; TCRdb stores in-frame clones only, minus some. The sample includes 150,000 to 200,000 clones, 95% to 96% of them seen just once. The TCR was taken from a woman younger than 35 in good health and CMV-seronegative. This chain links TRBV6-5 with TRBJ2-3, with TRBD2 as a possible D gene (6 bases). Sequenced sample: PBMCs. In DNA form, the CDR3 reads TGTGCCAGCAGTTACGCTGCGGGGAGCACAGATACGCAGTATTTT. Translated, it gives CASSYAAGSTDTQYF.